One sample yielded the 11 T cell receptor beta chains listed below, sequenced in a study of Graves' ophthalmopathy and Graves' hyperthyroidism. The study amplified TCR beta CDR3 regions using RNA transcripts. RT-PCR with HTBI primers came first, then second-round multiplex PCR. TCRdb re-analysed the multiplex PCR reads in MiXCR, keeping a single row per CDR3 protein. The sample contains 1 million to 1.3 million distinct CDR3 sequences, roughly 35% of which appear only once. The source material was peripheral blood or thyroid tissue (not recorded which). Receptors were obtained from an adult man with Graves' hyperthyroidism.

This clonotype turned up a few times. The chain recombines TRBV5-1 with TRBJ1-1; D remains ambiguous. V shed 9 bases and J shed 4 bases, with 16 bases lying between them. Germline V gene lookup returns CDR1 SGHRS and CDR2 YFSETQ. The length of the CDR3 is 13 residues. CDR3 bases: TGCGCCACCTCCCCGGGGTCAGGCACTGAAGCTTTCTTT. Its protein product is CATSPGSGTEAFF.

Note on this clonotype: Given a much more abundant clone one base away, this may be a read error. The V gene is TRBV24-1, the J gene TRBJ2-7, with D maybe TRBD2 (6 bases). Germline values: CDR1 KGHDR, CDR2 SFDVKD. The length of the CDR3 is 11 residues. Trimming took off 5 bases at V and 7 bases at J, with 8 bases between the two ends. The CDR3 loop is CATSGAGEQYF. The CDR3 nucleotides are TGTGCCACCAGTGGCGCGGGGGAGCAGTACTTC.

The chain carries TRBV9 and TRBJ1-5, with D uncertain. CDR1 and CDR2 from the germline V gene are SGDLS and YYNGEE. V lost 10 bases and J 0 bases, leaving 17 bases between the germline ends. This CDR3 is 15 amino acids long. CDR3 nucleotides: TGTGCCTGGGGTGACGCGACACGTAGCAATCAGCCCCAGCATTTT. This translates into CAWGDATRSNQPQHF.

This chain links TRBV7-2 with TRBJ2-3, with TRBD2 identical over 14 bases. The CDR3 consists of 19 residues. The V and J ends lost 5 bases and 2 bases, in that order; junction bases with no gene match: 12. In germline, CDR1 is SGHTA, CDR2 FQGNSA. CDR3 nucleotides: TGTGCCAGCAGCACCGACAGGGGGACTAGCGGGAGACCCACAGATACGCAGTATTTT. This translates into CASSTDRGTSGRPTDTQYF.

The rearrangement links TRBV5-4 to TRBJ2-2; maybe TRBD1 (6 bases). The germline CDR1 and CDR2 sequences are SGHNT and YYREEE (reference sequence). The V gene lost 6 bases and the J gene lost 4 bases, with 10 bases spanning the gap. The CDR3 is 13 amino acids. DNA of the CDR3: TGTGCCAGCAACGAAGGGGGCACCGGGGAGCTGTTTTTT. This sequence encodes CASNEGGTGELFF.

For the CDR3, the DNA is TGCGCCAGCAGCCCGGACTATAGCAATCAGCCCCAGCATTTT. Translating gives CASSPDYSNQPQHF. V is TRBV5-1 and J is TRBJ1-5; no clear D gene. This CDR3 comprises 14 residues. Germline loops: CDR1 SGHRS, CDR2 YFSETQ. V gave up 4 bases and J gave up 0 bases, with 8 bases separating them.

The CDR3: CAISDHSSGWETQYF. For the CDR3, the DNA is TGTGCCATCAGTGACCATTCTAGCGGATGGGAGACCCAGTACTTC. The rearrangement links TRBV10-3 to TRBJ2-5; 7 bases match TRBD2. The J segment lost 5 bases and the V segment lost 3 bases, leaving 9 bases of the junction unmatched. CDR1 ENHRY and CDR2 SYGVKD come from the germline V gene. The length of the CDR3 is 15 residues.

This rearrangement joins TRBV7-2 to TRBJ2-2; D is possibly TRBD1 or TRBD2 (6 bases each). The V end lost 2 bases, the J end lost 9 bases, and 13 bases lay between the germline ends. Germline assignment: CDR1 SGHTA and CDR2 FQGNSA. CDR3 length: 14 residues. The CDR3 DNA reads as TGTGCCAGCAGCTTAAGGGGGGTGGGACGGGAGCTGTTTTTT. Protein: CASSLRGVGRELFF.

This clonotype was seen repeatedly, ten times or more. This rearrangement joins TRBV29-1 to TRBJ2-7; a weak D match, TRBD1 (6 bases). The V end was cut by 6 bases, the J end by 3 bases, with 18 bases between. The CDR3 is 14 residues long. Germline V gives CDR1 SQVTM, CDR2 ANQGSEA. The CDR3, as DNA: TGCAGCGTCATAACAGGGTCATCCAGCTACGAGCAGTACTTC. Protein product: CSVITGSSSYEQYF.

The chain combines TRBV10-3 with TRBJ1-2, with TRBD1 identical over 7 bases. The V gene's germline CDR1 is ENHRY and CDR2 SYGVKD. The V and J ends lost 4 bases and 6 bases, in that order; junction bases with no gene match: 8. The CDR3 length is 14 residues. The CDR3 DNA is TGTGCCATCAGTGTGACAGGGCCTTCGGATGGCTACACCTTC. Encoded protein: CAISVTGPSDGYTF.

The V call is TRBV29-1, the J call TRBJ2-5, with D perhaps TRBD2 (5 bases). Germline-derived CDR1 and CDR2 are SQVTM and ANQGSEA. The ends were cut back, 0 bases at V and 5 bases at J, with 13 bases in the middle. The CDR3 is made up of 14 amino acids. The CDR3 nucleotides read TGCAGCGTTGAAGAATTGGGAGTGGGGGAGACCCAGTACTTC. It encodes CSVEELGVGETQYF.